This T cell receptor beta chain was identified during a study of T cells after yellow fever vaccination. Overall study: When fractions had low cell numbers, they were prepared with SMART-Seq v4 Ultra Low Input.

Making TCR cDNA involved 5'RACE template switching, which added UMIs and a universal primer site. TCRdb used MiXCR to reprocess the 5' RACE reads, holding one entry per CDR3 protein. This repertoire shows 300,000 to 400,000 distinct CDR3 sequences, around an eighth found once; its top ten account for around 3%. Study-wide results and limits: Subsequent to the booster, the majority of primary-vaccination clones reappeared (around 96% CD4, 70% to 90% CD8). Abundant clonotypes (contaminants from the bulk population) could be present in FACS-sorted repertoires.

The CDR3 sequence is 14 residues long. Trimming took off 5 bases at V and 3 bases at J, with 13 bases between the two ends. Germline V lookup: CDR1 SGHTA, CDR2 FQGTGA. This clonotype appeared a few times. Its antigen is unidentified. The sequence was collected from a young man who received the YFV17D yellow fever vaccine. The gene calls are TRBV7-3 and TRBJ1-1; a possible D gene is TRBD1 (6 bases). The sequenced sample was CD4+ T cells sorted from PBMCs, obtained 15 days after the yellow fever booster vaccination. CDR3 DNA: TGTGCCAGCAGCGCTACAGGGAGCGACACTGAAGCTTTCTTT. This gives the protein CASSATGSDTEAFF.